This is a list of T cell receptor beta chains from one sample in a study of blood T cell repertoires in COVID-19. Clones were sequenced by immunoSEQ multiplex PCR, and TCRdb holds only the in-frame ones, with some missing. The sample carries fewer than 50,000 clones, about four fifths recorded once. Sequenced material: peripheral blood. The receptors shown here come from an elderly man with active or convalescent COVID-19. The CDR3 runs from the conserved cysteine through the conserved F or W. D genes are given only for firm matches. Size tells how often a clone was seen (once, few, many) or the class of an expanded clone, and some rows leave it out.

>.|.|TRBV28|TRBJ2-7
CASRPVVSGTYEQYF
TGTGCCAGCAGGCCCGTTGTTAGCGGCACCTACGAGCAGTACTTC
>TRBD1|.|TRBV6-1|TRBJ1-2
CASSAQTAGQGGGYTF
TGTGCCAGCAGTGCCCAAACGGCGGGACAGGGCGGCGGCTACACCTTC
>TRBD1|.|TRBV10-1|TRBJ1-2
CASNTPGGGTAPNYGYTF
TGCGCCAGCAACACCCCCGGGGGGGGGACAGCTCCTAACTATGGCTACACCTTC
>.|.|TRBV19|TRBJ2-3
CASSSSVDTQYF
TGTGCCAGTAGTAGTAGTGTGGATACGCAGTATTTT
>.|few|TRBV3-1/TRBV3-2|TRBJ2-1
CASSQPGHSYNEQFF
TGTGCCAGCAGCCAGCCGGGACATTCCTACAATGAGCAGTTCTTC
>TRBD1|.|TRBV5-5|TRBJ2-3
CASSLGTGGNTDTQYF
TGTGCCAGCAGCTTGGGGACAGGGGGCAACACAGATACGCAGTATTTT
>TRBD2|.|TRBV4-1|TRBJ2-5
CASSQDTGTTYQETQYF
TGCGCCAGCAGCCAAGATACCGGGACTACGTACCAAGAGACCCAGTACTTC
>.|.|TRBV21-1|TRBJ1-5
CASSKFEDRPHNQPQHF
TGTGCCAGCAGCAAATTTGAGGACAGGCCCCATAATCAGCCCCAGCATTTT
>.|.|TRBV15|TRBJ1-5
CATSRDSHPGQPQHF
TGTGCCACCAGCAGAGATAGTCATCCAGGCCAGCCCCAGCATTTT
>TRBD2|.|TRBV5-1|TRBJ2-2
CASSSGTSGGSNTGELFF
TGCGCCAGCAGCTCGGGGACTAGCGGGGGCTCGAACACCGGGGAGCTGTTTTTT
>TRBD2|.|TRBV3-1/TRBV3-2|TRBJ2-3
CASRRTSGGTDTQYF
TGTGCCAGCAGAAGGACTAGCGGGGGCACAGATACGCAGTATTTT
>.|.|TRBV30|TRBJ1-2
CAWSVLQGLGYTF
TGTGCCTGGAGTGTACTGCAGGGACTTGGCTACACCTTC
>.|.|TRBV6-1|TRBJ2-4
CASSEASGDGIQYF
TGTGCCAGCAGTGAAGCTAGCGGAGACGGCATTCAGTACTTC
>.|few|TRBV10-3|TRBJ1-1
CAISESGRNEAFF
TGTGCCATCAGTGAGTCGGGGCGGAATGAAGCTTTCTTT
>TRBD1|.|TRBV19|TRBJ2-6
CASRSQGTGSGANVLTF
TGTGCCAGTAGATCACAGGGGACCGGCTCTGGGGCCAACGTCCTGACTTTC
>.|.|TRBV4-1|TRBJ2-2
CPRRRGGTGYTGELFF
TGCCCCCGCCGGCGGGGGGGGACAGGCTACACCGGGGAGCTGTTTTTT
>.|.|TRBV6-1|TRBJ1-4
CASSEATLIAEKLFF
TGTGCCAGCAGTGAAGCGACCTTAATAGCTGAAAAACTGTTTTTT
>TRBD2|once|TRBV24-1|TRBJ2-3
CATSDGGGRSTDTQYF
TGTGCCACCAGTGATGGCGGCGGGAGAAGCACAGATACGCAGTATTTT
>.|.|TRBV12-5|TRBJ2-3
CASGLIGGAADTQYF
TGTGCTAGTGGTTTGATCGGTGGGGCCGCTGATACGCAGTATTTT
>.|.|TRBV19|TRBJ2-1
CASRSGGSYNEQFF
TGTGCCAGTAGATCCGGCGGTTCCTACAATGAGCAGTTCTTC
>TRBD2|.|TRBV7-6|TRBJ2-3
CASSKASGGFTDTQYF
TGTGCCAGCAGCAAAGCTAGCGGGGGGTTCACAGATACGCAGTATTTT
>.|.|TRBV27|TRBJ2-1
CASSLEGVGEQFF
TGTGCCAGCAGTTTAGAAGGGGTCGGTGAGCAGTTCTTC
>TRBD2|.|TRBV28|TRBJ2-3
CASSPIWREELSTDTQYF
TGTGCCAGCAGCCCCATTTGGCGGGAGGAACTTAGCACAGATACGCAGTATTTT
>TRBD2|medium-sized|TRBV9|TRBJ2-2
CASSPSPSLAGFAGELFF
TGTGCCAGCAGCCCCTCCCCGTCCCTAGCGGGATTCGCCGGGGAGCTGTTTTTT
>.|.|TRBV5-1|TRBJ1-2
CASSLGGVNYGYTF
TGCGCCAGCAGCTTGGGAGGCGTTAACTATGGCTACACCTTC
>TRBD1|once|TRBV28|TRBJ1-6
CASSYRDSPSPLHF
TGTGCCAGCAGTTATCGGGACAGCCCTTCACCCCTCCACTTT
>.|.|TRBV7-6|TRBJ1-2
CASPTSQGWIVYYGYTF
TGTGCCAGCCCGACGAGCCAGGGGTGGATCGTTTACTATGGCTACACCTTC
>.|.|TRBV7-9|TRBJ1-5
CASSVINQPQHF
TGTGCCAGCAGCGTTATCAATCAGCCCCAGCATTTT
>.|.|TRBV25-1|TRBJ2-7
CASSSTLYEQYF
TGTGCCAGCAGTAGCACTTTATACGAGCAGTACTTC
>TRBD2|.|TRBV18|TRBJ2-1
CASSPPGAGDEQFF
TGTGCCAGCTCACCACCGGGAGCGGGAGATGAGCAGTTCTTC
>TRBD1|.|TRBV30|TRBJ1-3
CAWRRDRGQWSGNTIYF
TGTGCCTGGAGGCGGGACAGGGGGCAGTGGTCTGGAAACACCATATATTTT
>.|few|TRBV2|TRBJ2-1
CASNRGSYNEQFF
TGTGCCAGCAATAGGGGCTCCTACAATGAGCAGTTCTTC
>.|.|TRBV14|TRBJ1-2
CASSPLGLSNGYTF
TGTGCCAGCAGCCCCTTGGGCCTGTCTAATGGCTACACCTTC
>TRBD1|.|TRBV5-4|TRBJ2-2
CASSSRDRGTGELFF
TGTGCCAGCAGCTCCCGGGACAGGGGGACCGGGGAGCTGTTTTTT
>TRBD1|.|TRBV24-1|TRBJ2-3
CATRGGTGETDTQYF
TGTGCCACTCGCGGGGGGACAGGGGAGACGGATACGCAGTATTTT
>TRBD2|once|TRBV5-1|TRBJ2-1
CASSLSGSSYNEQFF
TGCGCCAGCAGCTTGAGCGGGAGCTCCTACAATGAGCAGTTCTTC
>TRBD2|once|TRBV5-1|TRBJ2-1
CASSLGVAGDEQFF
TGCGCCAGCAGCTTGGGGGTAGCGGGGGATGAGCAGTTCTTC
>TRBD1|.|TRBV24-1|TRBJ2-6
CATSDRPGTGSGANVLTF
TGTGCCACCAGTGACCGTCCCGGGACAGGGTCTGGGGCCAACGTCCTGACTTTC
>TRBD1|.|TRBV28|TRBJ2-5
CASSFSPTGEGETQYF
TGTGCCAGCAGTTTCTCCCCGACAGGGGAAGGGGAGACCCAGTACTTC
>.|.|TRBV27|TRBJ2-4
CASSPLEVVGGKNIQYF
TGTGCCAGCAGTCCCCTTGAGGTGGTAGGGGGAAAAAACATTCAGTACTTC